Listed below are T cell receptor beta chains from one sample, sequenced in a study of T cell clonotyping in hematopoietic cell transplantation. The method was immunoSEQ multiplex PCR; TCRdb's version includes in-frame clones alone and lacks a portion of them. The sample carries around 11,000 clones, around 90% recorded once. The sample in question was PBMCs, obtained 180 days after allogeneic stem cell transplant. These receptors originate from a male patient aged 60 to 75 who had an allogeneic stem cell transplant from an unrelated donor, so the T cells may come from the graft donor. Some clones in this sample may be carry-over from other donors' samples. Each CDR3 is given with its conserved first and last residue. The order of the fields is D gene, J gene, clone size, V gene, CDR3 protein, CDR3 DNA. A D gene is named only where the DNA matches it firmly. The size of a clone is reported for some rows only, either as once, few or many, or as a class for expanded clones.

TRBD1 | TRBJ1-2 | NA | TRBV6-5 | CASSYSLQGNGYTF | TGTGCCAGCAGTTACTCCTTACAGGGGAATGGCTACACCTTC
NA | TRBJ1-6 | few | TRBV6-5 | CASSYLKLKNSPLHF | TGTGCCAGCAGTTACTTGAAATTGAAGAATTCACCCCTCCACTTT
NA | TRBJ1-1 | NA | TRBV25-1 | CASSGHLNTEAFF | TGTGCCAGTTCCGGACACCTGAACACTGAAGCTTTCTTT
NA | TRBJ1-4 | NA | TRBV7-2 | CASSRVGEKLFF | TGTGCCAGCAGCCGCGTGGGGGAAAAACTGTTTTTT
NA | TRBJ1-6 | NA | TRBV7-8 | CASTVSGDYNSPLHF | TGTGCCAGCACCGTCAGCGGGGACTATAATTCACCCCTCCACTTT
TRBD1 | TRBJ1-2 | NA | TRBV7-2 | CASSSFRTGVGGYTF | TGTGCCAGCAGCTCATTTCGGACAGGGGTAGGTGGCTACACCTTC
TRBD2 | TRBJ2-2 | NA | TRBV7-2 | CASSLSPAGVGELFF | TGTGCCAGCAGCTTAAGTCCAGCGGGGGTCGGGGAGCTGTTTTTT
NA | TRBJ1-2 | NA | TRBV7-9 | CASSSYGYTF | TGTGCCAGCAGCAGTTATGGCTACACCTTC
NA | TRBJ2-7 | NA | TRBV13 | CASSLEPDSYEQYF | TGTGCCAGCAGCTTAGAGCCTGACTCCTACGAGCAGTACTTC
TRBD1 | TRBJ2-7 | NA | TRBV6-5 | CATALRPQGSYEQYF | TGTGCCACCGCACTCAGGCCACAGGGGAGCTACGAGCAGTACTTC
TRBD1 | TRBJ1-2 | NA | TRBV27 | CASSLTWTGEYGYTF | TGTGCCAGCAGTCTGACCTGGACAGGGGAGTATGGCTACACCTTC
NA | TRBJ2-7 | once | TRBV4-3 | CASRDEGTSYEQYF | TGCGCCAGCAGGGATGAAGGGACCTCCTACGAGCAGTACTTC
TRBD2 | TRBJ2-1 | NA | TRBV7-9 | CASSLGWTSGGDEQFF | TGTGCCAGCAGCTTAGGGTGGACTAGCGGGGGAGATGAGCAGTTCTTC
NA | TRBJ2-1 | NA | TRBV5-6 | CASSLSNNEQFF | TGTGCCAGCAGCTTATCAAACAATGAGCAGTTCTTC
NA | TRBJ2-7 | few | TRBV9 | CASSVDDYEQYF | TGTGCCAGCAGCGTAGACGACTACGAGCAGTACTTC
NA | TRBJ2-3 | NA | TRBV19 | CASSIRGASTDTQYF | TGTGCCAGTAGTATCAGGGGCGCTAGCACAGATACGCAGTATTTT
NA | TRBJ1-4 | NA | TRBV6-5 | CASSNGGSLGEKLFF | TGTGCCAGCAGTAACGGTGGTTCTCTTGGGGAAAAACTGTTTTTT
NA | TRBJ1-5 | NA | TRBV5-6 | CASSLQGTSNQPQHF | TGTGCCAGCAGCTTGCAGGGAACTAGCAATCAGCCCCAGCATTTT
NA | TRBJ2-7 | NA | TRBV5-1 | CASSLGRWTDDYEQYF | TGCGCCAGCAGCTTAGGCCGGTGGACAGACGACTACGAGCAGTACTTC
NA | TRBJ1-5 | NA | TRBV5-6 | CASSLGQDQPQHF | TGTGCCAGCAGCTTGGGGCAGGATCAGCCCCAGCATTTT
TRBD2 | TRBJ2-1 | NA | TRBV6-4 | CASSDQAGGANEQFF | TGTGCCAGCAGTGACCAAGCGGGGGGGGCCAATGAGCAGTTCTTC
NA | TRBJ1-1 | NA | TRBV13 | CASSSRRAGTEAFF | TGTGCCAGCAGCTCCCGTAGGGCAGGGACTGAAGCTTTCTTT
NA | TRBJ2-5 | NA | TRBV7-8 | CASSLDRRETQYF | TGTGCCAGCAGCTTGGACAGAAGGGAGACCCAGTACTTC
TRBD1 | TRBJ2-3 | NA | TRBV6-5 | CASQGQGRGTQYF | TGTGCCAGCCAGGGACAGGGAAGGGGGACGCAGTATTTT
NA | TRBJ2-1 | NA | TRBV6-5 | CASRRGRPYNEQFF | TGTGCCAGCAGACGGGGGCGCCCCTACAATGAGCAGTTCTTC
NA | TRBJ1-1 | NA | TRBV10-3 | CAISEGQRSEAFF | TGTGCCATCAGTGAGGGGCAGAGGTCTGAAGCTTTCTTT
TRBD1 | TRBJ1-2 | NA | TRBV19 | CASSLDRGLGYTF | TGTGCCAGTAGCCTCGACAGGGGGCTTGGCTACACCTTC
NA | TRBJ2-1 | NA | TRBV5-1 | CASSLDSGYNEQFF | TGCGCCAGCAGCTTGGACTCTGGTTACAATGAGCAGTTCTTC
NA | TRBJ1-1 | NA | TRBV6-6 | CASAQTGTEAFF | TGTGCCAGCGCTCAGACGGGCACGGAAGCTTTCTTT
NA | TRBJ2-6 | few | TRBV6-5 | CASSYLPNSGANVLTF | TGTGCCAGCAGTTACCTCCCAAACTCTGGGGCCAACGTCCTGACTTTC
TRBD2 | TRBJ2-2 | NA | TRBV7-9 | CASSFGTSGGTGELFF | TGTGCCAGCAGCTTCGGGACTAGCGGGGGGACCGGGGAGCTGTTTTTT
NA | TRBJ1-2 | NA | TRBV29-1 | CSVAREDYGYTF | TGCAGCGTTGCTCGGGAGGACTATGGCTACACCTTC
TRBD1 | TRBJ2-7 | NA | TRBV5-1 | CASGTGYNYEQYF | TGCGCCAGCGGGACAGGGTATAACTACGAGCAGTACTTC
TRBD1 | TRBJ1-2 | once | TRBV6-1 | CASREGQSYGYTF | TGTGCCAGCAGGGAGGGACAGAGCTATGGCTACACCTTC
TRBD1 | TRBJ1-2 | NA | TRBV6-5 | CASSYPGQGYSGYTF | TGTGCCAGCAGTTACCCCGGACAGGGTTACTCTGGCTACACCTTC
NA | TRBJ1-1 | NA | TRBV6-5 | CASSYGGTEAFF | TGTGCCAGCAGTTACGGGGGGACTGAAGCTTTCTTT
TRBD1 | TRBJ2-2 | NA | TRBV2 | CASSDRVNGELFF | TGTGCCAGCAGCGACAGGGTCAACGGGGAGCTGTTTTTT
NA | TRBJ1-4 | NA | TRBV4-1 | CASSLEGGRKLFF | TGCGCCAGCAGCCTAGAGGGGGGAAGGAAACTGTTTTTT
NA | TRBJ1-5 | NA | TRBV11-2 | CASSPTGGGQPQHF | TGTGCCAGCAGCCCTACCGGGGGAGGGCAGCCCCAGCATTTT
NA | TRBJ2-7 | NA | TRBV9 | CASSVALGVYEQYF | TGTGCCAGCAGCGTAGCCCTCGGGGTCTACGAGCAGTACTTC
NA | TRBJ1-6 | NA | TRBV2 | CASSETGTYNSPLHF | TGTGCCAGCAGTGAAACGGGAACCTATAATTCACCCCTCCACTTT
NA | TRBJ1-5 | NA | TRBV6-6 | CASSSPYQPQHF | TGTGCCAGCAGTTCGCCGTATCAGCCCCAGCATTTT
NA | TRBJ2-7 | NA | TRBV2 | CASSEPGPNLGGQYF | TGTGCCAGCAGTGAACCGGGCCCCAATCTAGGTGGGCAGTACTTC
TRBD1 | TRBJ2-1 | NA | TRBV10-3 | CAISERQGPLNEQFF | TGTGCCATCAGTGAGCGACAGGGCCCGTTGAATGAGCAGTTCTTC
NA | TRBJ2-5 | NA | TRBV5-1 | CASRVGYQETQYF | TGCGCCAGCAGAGTCGGCTACCAGGAGACCCAGTACTTC
NA | TRBJ2-7 | NA | TRBV21-1 | CASSKARVRYEQYF | TGTGCCAGCAGCAAAGCAAGGGTCCGCTACGAGCAGTACTTC
NA | TRBJ1-3 | NA | TRBV7-2 | CASSLQLVSGNTIYF | TGTGCCAGCAGCCTGCAGCTAGTCTCTGGAAACACCATATATTTT
NA | TRBJ1-1 | NA | TRBV7-8 | CASSHRGEGTEAFF | TGTGCCAGCAGCCACCGGGGGGAGGGTACTGAAGCTTTCTTT
NA | TRBJ1-2 | NA | TRBV19 | CASSIRTTGANYGYTF | TGTGCCAGTAGTATAAGGACAACAGGAGCTAACTATGGCTACACCTTC
NA | TRBJ1-1 | NA | TRBV19 | CASSQVGLMNTEAFF | TGTGCCAGTAGTCAGGTAGGACTTATGAACACTGAAGCTTTCTTT
NA | TRBJ2-7 | NA | TRBV28 | CASHGAEQYF | TGTGCCAGCCATGGAGCCGAGCAGTACTTC
TRBD1 | TRBJ2-7 | NA | TRBV7-2 | CASSLDRGPYEQYF | TGTGCCAGCAGCTTAGACAGGGGACCCTACGAGCAGTACTTC
NA | TRBJ1-3 | NA | TRBV2 | CASKWGQRVDTIYF | TGTGCCAGCAAATGGGGGCAGAGGGTGGACACCATATATTTT
TRBD1 | TRBJ2-1 | NA | TRBV6-5 | CASTRTGRHNEQFF | TGTGCCAGCACCCGGACAGGGAGACACAATGAGCAGTTCTTC
NA | TRBJ2-2 | NA | TRBV7-2 | CASSFNTGELFF | TGTGCCAGCTCATTTAACACCGGGGAGCTGTTTTTT
TRBD1 | TRBJ1-1 | NA | TRBV7-2 | CASSPDRVGTEAFF | TGTGCCAGCAGCCCGGACAGGGTGGGAACTGAAGCTTTCTTT
TRBD1 | TRBJ1-2 | NA | TRBV6-5 | CASRQTGTGNYGYTF | TGTGCCAGCAGACAAACCGGGACAGGGAACTATGGCTACACCTTC
TRBD2 | TRBJ2-3 | NA | TRBV7-9 | CASSSLAGGVDTQYF | TGTGCCAGCAGCTCGCTAGCGGGGGGGGTAGATACGCAGTATTTT
NA | TRBJ1-3 | NA | TRBV5-6 | CASSLSVSFSGNTIYF | TGTGCCAGCAGCTTGTCGGTGAGCTTCTCTGGAAACACCATATATTTT